This TCR beta chain was captured by sequencing in a study of T-cell reconstitution after alpha-beta-depleted transplantation in children. This clonotype has just a few counts. The antigen remains undetermined. Construction of the TCRbeta library involved unique molecular identifiers. Using its own MiXCR run on the PCR reads, TCRdb lists one record per CDR3 protein. The sample yields 600,000 to 800,000 distinct CDR3 sequences, about an eighth seen once. This CDR3 has 21 amino acids. The J segment lost 0 bases and the V segment lost 5 bases, leaving 14 bases of the junction unmatched. CDR1 and CDR2 from the germline V gene are MDHEN and SYDVKM. Findings and caveats of the study: Several hundred expanded graft clones reportedly were the source of alpha-beta T cells about two months after transplant.

The J gene is TRBJ2-3, the V gene TRBV28; 16 nucleotides align to TRBD2. This TCR was sampled from a girl aged 2 to 9 with congenital amegakaryocytic thrombocytopenia, due to receive a stem cell transplant. The material was PBMCs, obtained before TCRalphabeta/CD19-depleted stem cell transplant. CDR3 amino acids: CASSTTPGTSGRARSTDTQYF. The CDR3 nucleotides read TGTGCCAGCAGTACAACCCCCGGGACTAGCGGGAGGGCCCGGAGCACAGATACGCAGTATTTT.